This is a list of T cell receptor beta chains from one sample in a study of blood T cells in healthy people across ages. TCRdb reprocessed the 5' RACE reads with MiXCR, giving one entry per CDR3 protein. The profile shows 780,000 or so distinct CDR3 sequences, about 61% of them singletons. Material for sequencing was blood. The receptors were sampled from a man aged 40-50 years in good health. The conserved cysteine and the conserved F or W are not part of the CDR3 here. Size is omitted from some rows. Given values are once, few, many or a class for expanded clones.

v_gene: TRBV3-1
abundance: -
j_gene: TRBJ2-7
CDR3aa: ASSPKSPGQGSYEQY

v_gene: TRBV12-3/TRBV12-4
abundance: few
j_gene: TRBJ2-2
CDR3aa: ASSRGIGELF

v_gene: TRBV6-2/TRBV6-3
abundance: -
j_gene: TRBJ2-7
CDR3aa: ASSYWGTGIVYEQY

v_gene: TRBV21-1
abundance: once
j_gene: TRBJ2-5
CDR3aa: AGSKRRQETQY

v_gene: TRBV18
abundance: -
j_gene: TRBJ2-5
CDR3aa: TSSPGGLETQY

v_gene: TRBV4-1
abundance: -
j_gene: TRBJ2-5
CDR3aa: ASSPARVQETQY

v_gene: TRBV5-1
abundance: -
j_gene: TRBJ1-2
CDR3aa: ASRPGQGIQNYGYT

v_gene: TRBV11-2
abundance: few
j_gene: TRBJ2-6
CDR3aa: ASSGLRSPGRPFSGANVLT

v_gene: TRBV4-2
abundance: -
j_gene: TRBJ2-7
CDR3aa: ASSQNGGGAFGGQY

v_gene: TRBV5-1
abundance: once
j_gene: TRBJ2-3
CDR3aa: ASSFAGGGFGTDTQY

v_gene: TRBV7-9
abundance: once
j_gene: TRBJ1-2
CDR3aa: ASSLAGQIIYGYT

v_gene: TRBV7-8
abundance: -
j_gene: TRBJ2-1
CDR3aa: ASSSPGDIWNNEQF

v_gene: TRBV5-1
abundance: -
j_gene: TRBJ2-7
CDR3aa: ASRVGTTYEQY

v_gene: TRBV5-5
abundance: -
j_gene: TRBJ1-4
CDR3aa: ASSLGARNATNEKLF

v_gene: TRBV21-1
abundance: -
j_gene: TRBJ2-7
CDR3aa: ASSLSRVPKGDEQY

v_gene: TRBV4-3
abundance: -
j_gene: TRBJ2-2
CDR3aa: ASSQDAGGGGELF

v_gene: TRBV20-1
abundance: -
j_gene: TRBJ2-1
CDR3aa: SATGTSGAHYNEQF

v_gene: TRBV2
abundance: few
j_gene: TRBJ2-2
CDR3aa: ASKKDSPNTGELF

v_gene: TRBV9
abundance: few
j_gene: TRBJ2-3
CDR3aa: ASSPIEDTQY

v_gene: TRBV7-9
abundance: few
j_gene: TRBJ1-2
CDR3aa: ASSLANRDGYT

v_gene: TRBV2
abundance: few
j_gene: TRBJ1-2
CDR3aa: ASSPTSRGDYGYT

v_gene: TRBV20-1
abundance: -
j_gene: -
CDR3aa: SASVSGAKNIQY

v_gene: TRBV4-1
abundance: -
j_gene: TRBJ2-1
CDR3aa: ASSPPVGTQLQF

v_gene: TRBV20-1
abundance: once
j_gene: -
CDR3aa: SARKTGGTEQTKNIQY

v_gene: TRBV19
abundance: -
j_gene: TRBJ2-5
CDR3aa: ASIIDRGHYNEQY

v_gene: TRBV7-3
abundance: few
j_gene: TRBJ1-2
CDR3aa: ASSLTGRDGYT

v_gene: TRBV4-3
abundance: -
j_gene: TRBJ2-1
CDR3aa: ASSQENPSTYSYNEQF

v_gene: TRBV5-1
abundance: -
j_gene: TRBJ2-1
CDR3aa: ASSLIGTMSSYNEQF

v_gene: TRBV4-3
abundance: -
j_gene: TRBJ2-1
CDR3aa: ASSQKQGSYNEQF

v_gene: TRBV5-4
abundance: -
j_gene: TRBJ2-1
CDR3aa: ASNRQRQGGDEQF

v_gene: TRBV9
abundance: -
j_gene: TRBJ2-3
CDR3aa: ASSVRSSTDTQY

v_gene: TRBV20-1
abundance: few
j_gene: TRBJ2-1
CDR3aa: SAPVAGGPEQF

v_gene: TRBV20-1
abundance: -
j_gene: -
CDR3aa: SADTRTAYEQY

v_gene: TRBV7-2
abundance: few
j_gene: TRBJ2-5
CDR3aa: ASSLGLAGADGQETQY

v_gene: TRBV7-3
abundance: -
j_gene: TRBJ1-2
CDR3aa: ASSSDGTGIWGYT

v_gene: TRBV7-2
abundance: few
j_gene: TRBJ2-3
CDR3aa: ASSRWPSTDTQY

v_gene: TRBV5-1
abundance: few
j_gene: TRBJ2-5
CDR3aa: ASSQGSQGQETQY

v_gene: TRBV12-3/TRBV12-4
abundance: -
j_gene: TRBJ1-2
CDR3aa: ASSGFTGEYNYGYT

v_gene: TRBV12-5
abundance: few
j_gene: TRBJ2-1
CDR3aa: ASGLRGSNEQF

v_gene: TRBV28
abundance: -
j_gene: TRBJ2-7
CDR3aa: ASSFPRLAALPYEQY

v_gene: TRBV7-9
abundance: -
j_gene: TRBJ2-1
CDR3aa: ASSFIGTSIEQF

v_gene: TRBV6-4
abundance: -
j_gene: TRBJ1-2
CDR3aa: ASSDSIKTANYGYT

v_gene: TRBV12-3/TRBV12-4
abundance: -
j_gene: TRBJ2-1
CDR3aa: ASSLALAGDLEQF

v_gene: TRBV7-2
abundance: once
j_gene: TRBJ2-7
CDR3aa: ASSPGSRKTDEQY

v_gene: TRBV3-1
abundance: -
j_gene: TRBJ2-1
CDR3aa: ASNSTGAGGYNEQF

v_gene: TRBV6-2/TRBV6-3
abundance: -
j_gene: TRBJ2-7
CDR3aa: ASSSNDEQY

v_gene: TRBV7-3
abundance: -
j_gene: -
CDR3aa: ASSPGGGKYEQY

v_gene: TRBV13
abundance: few
j_gene: TRBJ2-7
CDR3aa: ASSTYWGGSYEQY

v_gene: TRBV10-3
abundance: -
j_gene: -
CDR3aa: AISDRDSTYEQY

v_gene: TRBV11-2
abundance: few
j_gene: TRBJ1-2
CDR3aa: ATSRGAVGYT

v_gene: TRBV7-2
abundance: few
j_gene: TRBJ2-5
CDR3aa: ASSFGGLAGETQY

v_gene: TRBV12-3/TRBV12-4
abundance: -
j_gene: TRBJ2-1
CDR3aa: ASRGYPAYNEQF

v_gene: TRBV6-5
abundance: -
j_gene: TRBJ1-1
CDR3aa: ASMGNTEAF

v_gene: TRBV7-6
abundance: -
j_gene: TRBJ2-5
CDR3aa: ASSLGRLAGVGGEQY